This paragraph reports one T cell receptor (beta chain). Germline CDR1 is LNHDA and CDR2 is SQIVND (reference sequence). The V segment lost 3 bases and the J segment 4 bases; nucleotides outside the gene matches: 2. The CDR3 totals 14 residues. The authors' processing: Scientists estimated how many nucleated cells there were by amplifying reference gene primers. TCRdb's table, derived via immunoSEQ multiplex PCR, lists solely in-frame clones and lacks some. The V and J calls and the clone size are those of that table, but D and trimming were determined from the DNA. The sample consists of approximately 65,000 clones, around three quarters of them appearing once. This entry is derived from a study of blood T cell repertoires in COVID-19. Turning to the study itself: Sources were T cells, B-cell-depleted T cells, or PBMCs; the material itself was cDNA or gDNA.

This TCR was sampled from a human donor in a cohort sampled during active COVID-19. Sequencing was done on a sample of peripheral blood. This chain joins TRBV19 and TRBJ1-2; 10 nucleotides match TRBD1. The chain's CDR3 is CASSMGQGIYGYTF. The CDR3 DNA sequence: TGTGCCAGTAGTATGGGACAGGGGATCTATGGCTACACCTTC.